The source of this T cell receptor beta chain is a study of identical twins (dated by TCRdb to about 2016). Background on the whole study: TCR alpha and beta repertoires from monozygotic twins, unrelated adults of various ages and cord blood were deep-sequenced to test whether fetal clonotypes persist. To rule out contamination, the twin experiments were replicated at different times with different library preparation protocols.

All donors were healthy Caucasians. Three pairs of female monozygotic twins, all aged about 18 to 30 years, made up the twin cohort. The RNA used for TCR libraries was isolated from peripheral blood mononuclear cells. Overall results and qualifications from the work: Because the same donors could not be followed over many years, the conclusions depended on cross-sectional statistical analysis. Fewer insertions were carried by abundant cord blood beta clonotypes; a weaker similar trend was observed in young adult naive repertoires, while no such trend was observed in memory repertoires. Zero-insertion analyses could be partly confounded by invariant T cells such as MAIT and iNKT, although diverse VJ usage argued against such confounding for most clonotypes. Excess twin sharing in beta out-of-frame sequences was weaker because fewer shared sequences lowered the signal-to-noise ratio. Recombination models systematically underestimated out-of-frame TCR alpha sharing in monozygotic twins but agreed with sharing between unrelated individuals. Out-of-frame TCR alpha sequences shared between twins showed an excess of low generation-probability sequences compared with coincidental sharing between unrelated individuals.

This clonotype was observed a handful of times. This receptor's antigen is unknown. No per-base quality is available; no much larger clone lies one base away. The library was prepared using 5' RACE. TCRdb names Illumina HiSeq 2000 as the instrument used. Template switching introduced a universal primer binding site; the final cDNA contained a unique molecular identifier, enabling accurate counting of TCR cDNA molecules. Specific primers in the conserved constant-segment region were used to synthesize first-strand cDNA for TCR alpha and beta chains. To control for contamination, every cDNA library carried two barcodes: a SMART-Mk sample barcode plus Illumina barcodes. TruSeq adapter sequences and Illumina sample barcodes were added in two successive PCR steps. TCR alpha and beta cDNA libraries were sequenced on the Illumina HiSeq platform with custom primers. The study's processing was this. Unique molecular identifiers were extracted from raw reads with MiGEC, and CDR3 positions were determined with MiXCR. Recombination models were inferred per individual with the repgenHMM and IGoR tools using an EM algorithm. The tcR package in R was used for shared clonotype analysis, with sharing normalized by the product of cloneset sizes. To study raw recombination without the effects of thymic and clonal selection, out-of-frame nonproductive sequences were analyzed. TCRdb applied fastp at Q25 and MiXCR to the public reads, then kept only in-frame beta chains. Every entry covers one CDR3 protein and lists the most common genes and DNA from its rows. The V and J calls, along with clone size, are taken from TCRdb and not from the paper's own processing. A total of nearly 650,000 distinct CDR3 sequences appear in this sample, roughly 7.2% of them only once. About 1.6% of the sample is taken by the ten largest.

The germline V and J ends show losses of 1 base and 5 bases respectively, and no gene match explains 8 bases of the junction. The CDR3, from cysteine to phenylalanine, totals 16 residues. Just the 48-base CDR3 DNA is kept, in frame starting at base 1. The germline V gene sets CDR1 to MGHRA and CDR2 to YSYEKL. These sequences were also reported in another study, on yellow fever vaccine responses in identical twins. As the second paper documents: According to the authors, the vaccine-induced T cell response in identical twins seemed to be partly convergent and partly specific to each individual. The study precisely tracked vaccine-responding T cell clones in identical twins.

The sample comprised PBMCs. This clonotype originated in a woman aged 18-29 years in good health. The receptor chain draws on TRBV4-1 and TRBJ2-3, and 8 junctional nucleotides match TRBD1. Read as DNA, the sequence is TGCGCCAGCAGCCAAGGTGGCAGGGGGCTTGAAGATACGCAGTATTTT. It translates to CASSQGGRGLEDTQYF.